This T cell receptor (beta chain) was profiled in a study of cytomegalovirus exposure and HLA in healthy donors. The study's findings and limits: Researchers reported in a later analysis that common viral pathogens appeared linked to several top clusters. Apart from CMV serostatus, no immune exposure information was available. In an earlier analysis, about 87% or about 30%: the productive usage of most TCR beta V segments.

In the PCR, 60 Vbeta and 13 Jbeta primers were used. The protocol was immunoSEQ multiplex PCR, while the TCRdb copy is restricted to in-frame clones and leaves out a portion. The sample consists of under 200,000 clones, over 65% of them appearing once. This clone was seen just once. What it recognizes is unknown. Germline V gives CDR1 SGHRS, CDR2 YFSETQ. With 5 bases clipped from V and 0 bases from J, the junction kept 7 bases outside the gene matches. CDR3 length equals 16 residues. Input material: PBMCs. The V and J genes are TRBV5-1 and TRBJ1-4; TRBD1 matches at 7 bases. The TCR sequence derives from a woman aged 25 to 39 in good health and CMV-seronegative. CDR3 DNA sequence: TGCGCCAGCAGTGGGGACAGCACTTCAACTAATGAAAAACTGTTTTTT. Its protein product is CASSGDSTSTNEKLFF.